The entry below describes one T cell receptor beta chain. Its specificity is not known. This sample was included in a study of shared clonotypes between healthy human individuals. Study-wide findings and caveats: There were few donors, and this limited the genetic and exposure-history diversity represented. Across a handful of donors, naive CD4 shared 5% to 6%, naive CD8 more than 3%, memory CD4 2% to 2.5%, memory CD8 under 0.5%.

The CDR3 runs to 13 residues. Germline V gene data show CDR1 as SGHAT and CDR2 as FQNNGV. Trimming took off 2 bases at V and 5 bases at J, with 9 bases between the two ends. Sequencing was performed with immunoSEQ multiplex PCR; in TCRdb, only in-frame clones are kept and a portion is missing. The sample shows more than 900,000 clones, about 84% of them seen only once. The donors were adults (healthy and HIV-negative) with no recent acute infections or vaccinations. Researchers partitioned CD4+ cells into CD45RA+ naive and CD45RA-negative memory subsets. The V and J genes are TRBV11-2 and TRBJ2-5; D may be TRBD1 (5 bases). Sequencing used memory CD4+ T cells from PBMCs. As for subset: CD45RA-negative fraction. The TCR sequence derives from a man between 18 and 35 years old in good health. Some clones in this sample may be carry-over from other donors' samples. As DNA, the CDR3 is TGTGCCAGCAGCTTAAGCAGGGTTGAGACCCAGTACTTC. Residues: CASSLSRVETQYF.